A single sample is the source of the 2 T cell receptor beta chains below, sequenced in a study of cytotoxic CD8 clonotypes in ibrutinib-treated CLL. Assay used: immunoSEQ multiplex PCR; TCRdb lists only in-frame clones, some missing. The table has 160,000 or so clones, about 88% seen once. Sequencing was performed on PBMCs, taken at disease progression, from a patient treated with ibrutinib. The receptors here all came from a human donor with chronic lymphocytic leukemia.

The chain has TRBV6-5 and TRBJ1-2, with 8 bases aligning to TRBD1. The ends lost 7 bases at V and 1 base at J; junction bases unmatched: 5. The CDR3 length is 14 residues. CDR1 is MNHEY, CDR2 SVGAGI, per germline. The CDR3, as DNA: TGTGCCAGCACTCGGGACAGGAATAACTATGGCTACACCTTC. It encodes CASTRDRNNYGYTF.

The V call is TRBV30, the J call TRBJ1-5, with 7 bases aligning to TRBD1. CDR1 and CDR2 from the germline V gene are GTSNPN and SVGIG (reference sequence). With V trimmed by 2 bases and J by 7 bases, 17 bases remained unmatched. This CDR3 has 17 residues. CDR3 bases: TGTGCCTGGAGTCGGTTCTCTCCGGGACAGTATAGACAGCCCCAGCATTTT. It translates to CAWSRFSPGQYRQPQHF.